The TCR beta chain described here comes from a study of blood T cells in healthy people across ages. Alongside a J-beta primer mix, a sample-barcoded 5' primer served in a second PCR lasting roughly 6 to 12 cycles. TCRdb recomputed calls from the 5' RACE reads with MiXCR, one row per CDR3 protein. The sample comprises roughly 1,800,000 distinct CDR3 sequences, around half of which are singletons, and approximately 2.1% rests with the top ten. Per-sample PBMC isolation yielded at least 7 million cells. Per sample, extraction of total RNA gave at least 5.5 micrograms in every case. This CDR3 is 15 amino acids long. CDR1 MDHEN and CDR2 SYDVKM come from the germline V gene. With 8 bases clipped from V and 7 bases from J, the junction kept 10 bases outside the gene matches.

The sequenced sample consisted of blood. This sequence originates from a woman aged 40 to 50 in good health. The chain carries TRBV28 and TRBJ2-3; 12 positions agree with TRBD1. CDR3 coding DNA: TGTGCCAGCCAAAGAACCGGGACAGGGGGCTATACGCAGTATTTT. It encodes CASQRTGTGGYTQYF.